This TCR beta chain was captured by sequencing in a study of early T cells in non-severe SARS-CoV-2 infection. About the study: Sequencing targeted bulk RNA from unsorted whole blood, leaving chains unpaired.

This clonotype was seen a few times. Its antigen remains unidentified. Germline CDR1 reads KGHSH; CDR2 reads LQKENI. This CDR3 spans 16 amino acids. The V end was cut by 3 bases, the J end by 1 base, with 14 bases between. Each single cDNA molecule received a unique molecular identifier. TCRdb redid the calling of the 5' RACE reads with MiXCR, one entry per CDR3 protein. Here the sample spans roughly 56,000 distinct CDR3 sequences, over 13% being singletons. General study findings and limits: Anti-spike CD8 responses were favored in VDJdb matching, and private and CD4 specificities were missed.

Sequencing was performed on whole blood, taken at baseline. V and J are TRBV18 and TRBJ2-3, with D perhaps matching TRBD1 or TRBD2 (7 bases each). The sequence was obtained from an adult who was a healthcare worker with PCR-confirmed SARS-CoV-2 infection or an uninfected control (not recorded which). CDR3 DNA: TGTGCCAGCTCACCGGGGAGGGGGCTGGGCACAGATACGCAGTATTTT. Encoded protein: CASSPGRGLGTDTQYF.